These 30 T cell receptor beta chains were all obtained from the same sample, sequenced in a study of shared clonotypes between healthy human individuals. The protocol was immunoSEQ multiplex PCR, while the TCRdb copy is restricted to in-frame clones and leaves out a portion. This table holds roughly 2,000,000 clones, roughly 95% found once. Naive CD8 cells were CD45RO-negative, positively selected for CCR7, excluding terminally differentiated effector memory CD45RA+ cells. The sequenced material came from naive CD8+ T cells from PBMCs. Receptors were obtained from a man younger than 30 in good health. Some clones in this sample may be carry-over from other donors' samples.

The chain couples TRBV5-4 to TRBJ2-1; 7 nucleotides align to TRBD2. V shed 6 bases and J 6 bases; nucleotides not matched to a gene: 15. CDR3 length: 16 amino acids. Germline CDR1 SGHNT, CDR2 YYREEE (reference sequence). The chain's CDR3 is CASTPGLEGSSNEQFF. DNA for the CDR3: TGTGCCAGCACCCCAGGACTAGAAGGCTCTAGCAATGAGCAGTTCTTC.

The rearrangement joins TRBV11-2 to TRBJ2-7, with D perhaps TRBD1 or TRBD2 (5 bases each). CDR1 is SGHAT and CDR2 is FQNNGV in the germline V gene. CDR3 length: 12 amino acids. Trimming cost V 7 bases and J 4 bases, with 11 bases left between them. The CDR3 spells CASNDGGYEQYF. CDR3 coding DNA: TGTGCCAGCAATGATGGGGGTTACGAGCAGTACTTC.

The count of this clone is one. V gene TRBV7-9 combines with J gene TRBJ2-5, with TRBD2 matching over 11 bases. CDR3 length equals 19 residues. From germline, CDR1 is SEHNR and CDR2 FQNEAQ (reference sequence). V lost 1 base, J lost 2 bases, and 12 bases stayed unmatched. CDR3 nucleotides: TGTGCCAGCAGCTTAGGGGTTCTAGCGGGAGGAATTGGGCAAGAGACCCAGTACTTC. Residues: CASSLGVLAGGIGQETQYF.

In nucleotides, the CDR3 is TGTGCCAGCAGTATCAGACTAGCGGGATACCCAACCTACGAGCAGTACTTC. It translates to CASSIRLAGYPTYEQYF. J is TRBJ2-7 and V is TRBV27, with 11 bases matching TRBD2. The V segment lost 5 bases and the J segment 2 bases; nucleotides outside the gene matches: 11. Germline assignment: CDR1 MNHEY and CDR2 SMNVEV (reference sequence). The CDR3 is 17 residues long.

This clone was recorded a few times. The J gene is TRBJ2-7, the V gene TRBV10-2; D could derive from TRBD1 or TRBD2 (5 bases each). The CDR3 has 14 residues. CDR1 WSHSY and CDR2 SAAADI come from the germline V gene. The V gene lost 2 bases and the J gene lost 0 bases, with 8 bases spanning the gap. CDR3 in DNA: TGCGCCAGCAGTGAGCGGGGCAACTCCTACGAGCAGTACTTC. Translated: CASSERGNSYEQYF.

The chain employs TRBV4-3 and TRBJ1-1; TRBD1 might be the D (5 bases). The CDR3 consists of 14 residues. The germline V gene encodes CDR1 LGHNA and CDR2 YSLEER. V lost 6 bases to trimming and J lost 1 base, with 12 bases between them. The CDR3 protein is CASRARVTNTEAFF. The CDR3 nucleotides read TGCGCCAGCAGAGCCAGGGTCACGAACACTGAAGCTTTCTTT.

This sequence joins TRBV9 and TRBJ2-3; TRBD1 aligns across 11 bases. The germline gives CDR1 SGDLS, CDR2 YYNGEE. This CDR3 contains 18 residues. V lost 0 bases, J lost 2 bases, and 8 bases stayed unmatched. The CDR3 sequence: CASSVAGTGGAFTDTQYF. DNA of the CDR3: TGTGCCAGCAGCGTAGCGGGGACAGGGGGAGCCTTCACAGATACGCAGTATTTT. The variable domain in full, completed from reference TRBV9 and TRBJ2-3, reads DSGVTQTPKHLITATGQRVTLRCSPRSGDLSVYWYQQSLDQGLQFLIQYYNGEERAKGNILERFSAQQFPDLHSELNLSSLELGDSALYFCASSVAGTGGAFTDTQYFGPGTRLTVL.

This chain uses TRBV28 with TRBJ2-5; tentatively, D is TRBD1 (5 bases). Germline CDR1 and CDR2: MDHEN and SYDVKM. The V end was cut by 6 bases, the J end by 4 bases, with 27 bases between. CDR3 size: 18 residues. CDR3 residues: CASRSFPMGPGSGETQYF. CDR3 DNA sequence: TGTGCCAGCAGGAGCTTCCCCATGGGCCCAGGGTCCGGAGAGACCCAGTACTTC.

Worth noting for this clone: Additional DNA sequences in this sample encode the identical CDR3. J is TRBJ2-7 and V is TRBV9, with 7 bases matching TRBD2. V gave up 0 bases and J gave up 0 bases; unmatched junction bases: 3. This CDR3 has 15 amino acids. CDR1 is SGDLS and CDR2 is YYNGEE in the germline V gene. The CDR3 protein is CASSVGSSGSYEQYF. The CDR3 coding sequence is TGTGCCAGCAGCGTAGGTTCTAGCGGCTCCTACGAGCAGTACTTC.

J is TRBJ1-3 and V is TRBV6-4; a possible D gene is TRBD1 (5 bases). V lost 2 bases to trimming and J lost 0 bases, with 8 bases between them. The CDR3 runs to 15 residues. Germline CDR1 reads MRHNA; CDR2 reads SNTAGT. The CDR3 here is CASSDRGHSGNTIYF. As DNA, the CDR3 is TGTGCCAGCAGTGACAGGGGTCACTCTGGAAACACCATATATTTT.

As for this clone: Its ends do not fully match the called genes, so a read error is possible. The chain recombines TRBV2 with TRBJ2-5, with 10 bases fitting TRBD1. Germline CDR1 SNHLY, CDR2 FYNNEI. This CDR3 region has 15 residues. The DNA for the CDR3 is TGTGCCAGCAGTACGGGACAGGGGACTCAAGAGGCCCAGTACTTC. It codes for CASSTGQGTQEAQYF.

The CDR3 loop reads CASSRNTPRDRQETQYF. CDR3 in DNA: TGTGCCAGCAGTCGGAACACACCGAGGGACAGGCAAGAGACCCAGTACTTC. V gene TRBV27 combines with J gene TRBJ2-5, with 8 bases fitting TRBD1. V lost 5 bases to trimming and J lost 2 bases; unmatched junction nucleotides: 13. The CDR3 consists of 17 residues. Germline V gives CDR1 MNHEY, CDR2 SMNVEV (reference sequence).

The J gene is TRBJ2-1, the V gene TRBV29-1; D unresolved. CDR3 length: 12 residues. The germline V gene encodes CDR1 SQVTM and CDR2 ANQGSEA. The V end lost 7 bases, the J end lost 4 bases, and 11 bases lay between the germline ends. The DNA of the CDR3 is TGCAGCGGCCTTCTGGGATACAATGAGCAGTTCTTC. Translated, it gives CSGLLGYNEQFF.

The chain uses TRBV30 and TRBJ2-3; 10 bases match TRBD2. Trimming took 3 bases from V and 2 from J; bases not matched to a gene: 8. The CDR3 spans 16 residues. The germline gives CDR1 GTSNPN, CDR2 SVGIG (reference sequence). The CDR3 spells CAWSPGLAFLTDTQYF. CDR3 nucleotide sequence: TGTGCCTGGAGCCCGGGACTAGCGTTCCTCACAGATACGCAGTATTTT.

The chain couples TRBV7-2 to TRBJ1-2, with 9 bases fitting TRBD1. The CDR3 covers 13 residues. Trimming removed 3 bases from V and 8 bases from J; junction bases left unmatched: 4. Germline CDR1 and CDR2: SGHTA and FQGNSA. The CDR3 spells CASSLHRGQGYTF. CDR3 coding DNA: TGTGCCAGCAGCTTGCACAGGGGGCAAGGCTACACCTTC. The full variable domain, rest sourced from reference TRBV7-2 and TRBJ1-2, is GAGVSQSPSNKVTEKGKDVELRCDPISGHTALYWYRQSLGQGLEFLIYFQGNSAPDKSGLPSDRFSAERTGGSVSTLTIQRTQQEDSAVYLCASSLHRGQGYTFGSGTRLTVV.

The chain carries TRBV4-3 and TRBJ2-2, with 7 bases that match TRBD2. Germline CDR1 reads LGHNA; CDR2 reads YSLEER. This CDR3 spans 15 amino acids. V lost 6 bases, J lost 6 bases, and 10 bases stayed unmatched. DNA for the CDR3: TGCGCCAGCAGTCCGCAAATGGGGGGGTCCGGGGAGCTGTTTTTT. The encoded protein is CASSPQMGGSGELFF.

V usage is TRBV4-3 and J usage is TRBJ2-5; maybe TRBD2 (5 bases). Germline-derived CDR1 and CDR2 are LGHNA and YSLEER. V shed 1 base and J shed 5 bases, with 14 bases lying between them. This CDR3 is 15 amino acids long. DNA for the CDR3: TGCGCCAGCAGCCAAGCGAGTCGAGCTAGCGAGACCCAGTACTTC. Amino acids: CASSQASRASETQYF.

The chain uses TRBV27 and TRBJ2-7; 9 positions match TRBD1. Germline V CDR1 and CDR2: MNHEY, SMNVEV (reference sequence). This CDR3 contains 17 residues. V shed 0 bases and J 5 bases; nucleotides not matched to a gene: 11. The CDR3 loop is CASSLSPGAGTGNEQYF. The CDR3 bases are TGTGCCAGCAGTTTATCGCCGGGGGCAGGGACAGGGAACGAGCAGTACTTC.

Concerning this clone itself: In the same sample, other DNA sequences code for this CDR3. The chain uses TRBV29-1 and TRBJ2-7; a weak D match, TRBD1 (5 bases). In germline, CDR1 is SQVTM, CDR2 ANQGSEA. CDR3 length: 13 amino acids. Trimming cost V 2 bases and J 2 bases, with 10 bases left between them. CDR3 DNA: TGCAGCGTTGAACAAGGGGCGCCCTACGAGCAGTACTTC. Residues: CSVEQGAPYEQYF.

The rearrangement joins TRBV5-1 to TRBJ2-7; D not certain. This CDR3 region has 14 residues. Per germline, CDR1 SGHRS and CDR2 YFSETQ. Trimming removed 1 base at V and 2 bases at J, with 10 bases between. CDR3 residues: CASSLRGSAYEQYF. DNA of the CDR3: TGCGCCAGCAGCTTGCGCGGATCCGCCTACGAGCAGTACTTC.

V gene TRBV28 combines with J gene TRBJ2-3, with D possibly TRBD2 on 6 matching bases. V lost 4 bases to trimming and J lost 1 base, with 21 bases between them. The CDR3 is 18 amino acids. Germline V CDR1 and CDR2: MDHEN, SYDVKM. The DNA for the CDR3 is TGTGCCAGCAGTTACGAAGTCGTGCCGGGAGTTGGCACAGATACGCAGTATTTT. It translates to CASSYEVVPGVGTDTQYF.

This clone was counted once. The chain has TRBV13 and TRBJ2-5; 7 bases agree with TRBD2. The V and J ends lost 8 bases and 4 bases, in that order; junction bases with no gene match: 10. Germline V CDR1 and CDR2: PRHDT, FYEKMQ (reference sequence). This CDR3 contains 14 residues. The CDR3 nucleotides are TGTGCCAGCGGGGGGGTACCAATGAGAGAGACCCAGTACTTC. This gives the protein CASGGVPMRETQYF.

The CDR3 nucleotides are TGTGCCAGCCGGGGGACAGGGGGCCGTCAGATAAAGACCCAGTACTTC. Its protein product is CASRGTGGRQIKTQYF. The chain recombines TRBV21-1 with TRBJ2-5; TRBD1, the table's D call, was not compared with the DNA. TRBV21-1 is flagged as a pseudogene. The CDR3 is made up of 16 amino acids.

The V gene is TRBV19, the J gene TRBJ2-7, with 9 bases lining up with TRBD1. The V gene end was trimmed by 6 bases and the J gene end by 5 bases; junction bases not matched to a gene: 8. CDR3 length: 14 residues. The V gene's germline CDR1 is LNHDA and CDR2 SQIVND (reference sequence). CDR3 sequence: CASRDRTGDNEQYF. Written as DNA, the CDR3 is TGTGCCAGTAGGGACAGGACAGGGGACAACGAGCAGTACTTC.

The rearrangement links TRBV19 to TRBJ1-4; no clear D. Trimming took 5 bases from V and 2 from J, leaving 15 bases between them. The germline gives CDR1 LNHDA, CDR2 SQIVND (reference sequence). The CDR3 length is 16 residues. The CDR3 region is CASSPYPGPTNEKLFF. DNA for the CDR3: TGTGCCAGTAGTCCCTATCCGGGCCCGACTAATGAAAAACTGTTTTTT.

The CDR3 region is CASSERVGQGLYEQYF. For the CDR3, the DNA is TGTGCCAGCAGTGAAAGGGTAGGACAGGGGTTATACGAGCAGTACTTC. The V call is TRBV6-1, the J call TRBJ2-7, with TRBD1 matching 9 bases. After removal of 2 bases from V and 4 bases from J, the junction contained 9 bases not matched to a gene. Per the germline V gene, CDR1 is MNHNS and CDR2 is SASEGT. The length of the CDR3 is 16 residues.

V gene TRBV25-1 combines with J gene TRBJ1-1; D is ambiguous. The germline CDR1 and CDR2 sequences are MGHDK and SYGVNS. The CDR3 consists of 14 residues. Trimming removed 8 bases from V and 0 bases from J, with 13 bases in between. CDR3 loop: CASCLGRMNTEAFF. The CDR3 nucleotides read TGTGCCAGCTGCCTGGGGAGGATGAACACTGAAGCTTTCTTT.

The DNA of the CDR3 is TGTGCCAGTAGTATACAGGGGACAGCCTACGAGCAGTACTTC. Translated: CASSIQGTAYEQYF. The chain employs TRBV19 and TRBJ2-7, with 7 bases lining up with TRBD1. The V segment lost 2 bases and the J segment 2 bases; nucleotides outside the gene matches: 3. The length of the CDR3 is 14 residues. Germline values: CDR1 LNHDA, CDR2 SQIVND (reference sequence).

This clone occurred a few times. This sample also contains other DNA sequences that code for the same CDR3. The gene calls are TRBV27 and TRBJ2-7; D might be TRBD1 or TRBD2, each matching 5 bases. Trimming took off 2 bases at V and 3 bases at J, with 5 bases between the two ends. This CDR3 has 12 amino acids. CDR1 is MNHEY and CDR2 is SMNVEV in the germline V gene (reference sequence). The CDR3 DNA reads TGTGCCAGCAGTTTAGGGGGCTACGAGCAGTACTTC. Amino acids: CASSLGGYEQYF.

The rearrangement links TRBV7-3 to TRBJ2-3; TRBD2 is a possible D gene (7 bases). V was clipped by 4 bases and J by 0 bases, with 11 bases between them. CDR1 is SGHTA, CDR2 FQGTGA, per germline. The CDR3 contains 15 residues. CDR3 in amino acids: CASSSGGASTDTQYF. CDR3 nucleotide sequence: TGTGCCAGCAGCTCTGGGGGGGCGAGCACAGATACGCAGTATTTT.